This T cell receptor (beta chain) derives from a study of Ad26.COV2.S vaccination and SARS-CoV-2 variants (dated by TCRdb to about 2021). A note on the overall study: Donors in the vaccine arm were drawn from COV1001, a multicentre, randomized, double-blind, placebo-controlled phase I-IIa trial testing Ad26.COV2.S in healthy adults. A total of roughly 32 samples were included in the TCR-sequenced set, comprising about 20 Ad26.COV2.S vaccine recipients, 5 placebo recipients and 8 SARS-CoV-2 convalescent individuals. Ad26.COV2.S was administered intramuscularly at 5 x 10^10 or 1 x 10^11 viral particles, either as a single shot or as two shots given 56 days apart. TCRbeta repertoire sequencing served as the tool for gauging how specific and how broad the SARS-CoV-2-reactive T cell receptors were following Ad26.COV2.S vaccination. Trial participants were randomized into five groups of five: low-dose or high-dose Ad26.COV2.S given once or twice, or placebo on both occasions. Investigators remained blinded to trial group allocation during experiments and outcome assessment. Broader findings and caveats from the paper: Vaccine and placebo recipients had comparable non-spike TCR breadth, which fits with the vaccine containing only spike. The study was not powered for comparison of responses between vaccine doses or regimens. Compared with placebo recipients, Ad26.COV2.S recipients showed higher spike-specific TCR breadth (P = 0.0014). The authors noted that total T cell responses may have been underestimated by the TCR breadth and depth analyses. After vaccination, substantial breadth of spike-specific CD8+ and CD4+ T cell responses was reported.

The CDR3 contains 15 residues, cysteine and phenylalanine counted. Only the CDR3 region is kept as DNA, spanning 45 bases read in frame from base 1. CDR1 and CDR2 are read off the germline V gene (reference sequence) as LNHDA and SQIVND. V lost 3 bases and J lost 3 bases; the stretch between them is 14 bases long. Taken with the paper, the label for treatment or condition translates to: around 19 received Ad26.COV2.S at low or high dose, single or two shots; roughly five received placebo; per-sample allocation not given. Repertoires of vaccine and placebo recipients were sequenced from samples taken on day 63 after the first injection. Between 29 July and 7 August 2020, Cohort 1b enrolled approximately 26 adults aged 18-55 years at one site in Boston, USA. As a vaccine, Ad26.COV2.S was a replication-incompetent adenovirus type 26 vector that expressed a prefusion-stabilized SARS-CoV-2 spike protein derived from the original Wuhan strain.

Note on this clone: The target of this receptor is not known. Base qualities are not at hand, and no much larger clone is one base apart.

The immunoSEQ Assay was the method used to sequence TCRbeta CDR3 regions. After extraction, genomic DNA underwent amplification by bias-controlled multiplex PCR, followed by high-throughput sequencing. The study's processing was this. To quantify the absolute abundance of every unique TCRbeta CDR3 region, sequences were collapsed and filtered. T cell fraction was estimated by normalizing TCRbeta template counts to usable DNA, with usable DNA measured through amplification of reference genes found in all nucleated cells. Repertoire TCRs were annotated as SARS-CoV-2-specific by exact matching of V gene, CDR3 amino acid sequence and J gene to a known reactive TCR set. The reference SARS-CoV-2 TCR set was obtained from MIRA and was filtered for enrichment in COVID-19-positive ImmuneCODE repertoires, whereby public or cross-reactive TCRs were removed. Using the MIRA antigens, annotated TCRs were further analysed by specific ORF or by position within an ORF. Depth was the summed frequency of annotated unique rearrangements, while breadth was defined as annotated unique rearrangements over total unique productive rearrangements. Group comparisons of TCR breadth used two-sided Wilcoxon rank-sum tests. TCRdb obtained this table from immuneACCESS and retained in-frame rearrangements with V and J assigned. These tables miss some clones; where compared with another copy, unresolved V genes account for less than half of the shortfall, and the remainder is unexplained. V and J calls and clone size are those listed in that table; D and trimming were worked out from the DNA. The sample table lists 200,000 to 300,000 clones, more than 75% of them with a count of one. Approximately 12% of the sample is in the top ten clones.

The chain employs TRBV19 and TRBJ1-2; possibly the D gene is TRBD1, per 5 matching bases. The sequence came from a person between 18 and 65 years old who received the Ad26.COV2.S COVID-19 vaccine or a placebo. The sequenced sample was peripheral blood, obtained in a trial of Ad26.COV2.S vaccine versus placebo. The nucleotide sequence is TGTGCCAGTAGTATTGGGGCCCTTGGGGACTATGGCTACACCTTC. It specifies CASSIGALGDYGYTF. The variable domain in full, with residues beyond the CDR3 obtained from the reference TRBV19 and TRBJ1-2 genes, is DGGITQSPKYLFRKEGQNVTLSCEQNLNHDAMYWYRQDPGQGLRLIYYSQIVNDFQKGDIAEGYSVSREKKESFPLTVTSAQKNPTAFYLCASSIGALGDYGYTFGSGTRLTVV.